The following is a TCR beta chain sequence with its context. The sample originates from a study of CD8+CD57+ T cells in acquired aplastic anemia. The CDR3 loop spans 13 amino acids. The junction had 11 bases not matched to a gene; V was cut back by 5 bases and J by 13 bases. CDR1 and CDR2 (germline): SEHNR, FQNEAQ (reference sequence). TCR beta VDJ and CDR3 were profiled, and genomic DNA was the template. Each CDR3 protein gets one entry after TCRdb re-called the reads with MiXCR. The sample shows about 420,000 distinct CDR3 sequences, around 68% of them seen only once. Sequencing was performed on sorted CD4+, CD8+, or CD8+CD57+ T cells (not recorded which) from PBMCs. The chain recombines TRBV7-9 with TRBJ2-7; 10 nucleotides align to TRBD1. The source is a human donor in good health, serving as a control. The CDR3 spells CASSPGGGQGKYF. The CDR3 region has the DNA TGTGCCAGCAGCCCCGGGGGGGGACAGGGGAAATACTTC. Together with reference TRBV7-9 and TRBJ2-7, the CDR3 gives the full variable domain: DTGVSQNPRHKITKRGQNVTFRCDPISEHNRLYWYRQTLGQGPEFLTYFQNEAQLEKSRLLSDRFSAERPKGSFSTLEIQRTEQGDSAMYLCASSPGGGQGKYFGPGTRLTVT.